This T cell receptor beta chain was documented in a study of blood T cells in healthy people across ages. The authors ran a second PCR of about 6 to 11 cycles using a sample-barcoded 5' primer and a J-beta primer mix. TCRdb reprocessed the 5' RACE reads via MiXCR and lists one record per CDR3 protein. The sample has about 290,000 distinct CDR3 sequences; 25% to 30% are singletons. This CDR3 spans 15 amino acids. The clonotype was recovered from a woman between 65 and 79 years old in good health. The rearrangement joins TRBV12-3 or TRBV12-4 to TRBJ2-5; 11 bases fit TRBD1. Gene TRBJ2-1 matches the end of the DNA better, so the J call may be wrong. Sequencing was performed on blood. CDR3 sequence (DNA): TGTGCCAGCAGCTGGGGACAGGGGGTGTATAATGAGCAGTTCTTC. Translated: CASSWGQGVYNEQFF.